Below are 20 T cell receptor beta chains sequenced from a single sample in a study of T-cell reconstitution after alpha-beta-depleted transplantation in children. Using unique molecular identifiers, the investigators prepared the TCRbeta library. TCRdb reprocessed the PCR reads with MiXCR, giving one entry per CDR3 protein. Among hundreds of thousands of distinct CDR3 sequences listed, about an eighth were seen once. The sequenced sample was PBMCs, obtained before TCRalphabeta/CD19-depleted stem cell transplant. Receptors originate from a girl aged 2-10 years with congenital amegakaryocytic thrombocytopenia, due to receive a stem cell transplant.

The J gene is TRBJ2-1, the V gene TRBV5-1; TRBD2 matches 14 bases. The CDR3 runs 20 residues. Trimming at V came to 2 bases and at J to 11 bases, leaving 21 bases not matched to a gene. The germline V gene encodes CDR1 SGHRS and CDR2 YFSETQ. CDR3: CASSFNIPGLAGEGVVKQFF. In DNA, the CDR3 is TGCGCCAGCAGCTTTAATATCCCGGGACTAGCGGGAGAGGGGGTCGTAAAGCAGTTCTTC.

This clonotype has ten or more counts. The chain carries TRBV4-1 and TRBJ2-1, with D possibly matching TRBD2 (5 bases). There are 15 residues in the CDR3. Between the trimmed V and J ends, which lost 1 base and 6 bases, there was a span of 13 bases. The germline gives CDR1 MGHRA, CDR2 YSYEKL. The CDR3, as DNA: TGCGCCAGCAGCCAAGTAACGCGGAGGAGCAATGAGCAGTTCTTC. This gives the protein CASSQVTRRSNEQFF.

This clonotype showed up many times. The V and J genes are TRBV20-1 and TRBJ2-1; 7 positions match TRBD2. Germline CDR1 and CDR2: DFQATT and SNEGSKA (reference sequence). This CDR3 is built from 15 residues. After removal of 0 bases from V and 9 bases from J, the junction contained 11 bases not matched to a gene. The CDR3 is CSARDTGGILIEQFF. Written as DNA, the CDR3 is TGCAGTGCTAGAGATACGGGAGGCATTTTAATTGAGCAGTTCTTC.

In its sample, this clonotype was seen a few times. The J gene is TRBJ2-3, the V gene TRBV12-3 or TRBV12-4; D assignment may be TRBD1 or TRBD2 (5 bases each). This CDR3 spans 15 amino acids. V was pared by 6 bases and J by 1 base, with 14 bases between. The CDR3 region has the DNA TGTGCCAGCAGCCCCGGGATGGGGGGCACAGATACGCAGTATTTT. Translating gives CASSPGMGGTDTQYF.

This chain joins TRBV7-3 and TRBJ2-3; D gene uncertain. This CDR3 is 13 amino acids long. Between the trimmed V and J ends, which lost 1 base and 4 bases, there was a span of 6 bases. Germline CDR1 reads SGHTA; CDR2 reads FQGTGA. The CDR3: CASSLRPPDTQYF. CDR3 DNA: TGTGCCAGCAGCTTAAGGCCCCCAGATACGCAGTATTTT.

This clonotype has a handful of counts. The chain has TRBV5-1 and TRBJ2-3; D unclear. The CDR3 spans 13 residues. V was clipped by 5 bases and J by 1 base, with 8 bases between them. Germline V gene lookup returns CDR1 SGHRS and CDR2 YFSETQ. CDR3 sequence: CASSIGGTDTQYF. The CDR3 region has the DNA TGCGCCAGCAGTATCGGTGGCACAGATACGCAGTATTTT.

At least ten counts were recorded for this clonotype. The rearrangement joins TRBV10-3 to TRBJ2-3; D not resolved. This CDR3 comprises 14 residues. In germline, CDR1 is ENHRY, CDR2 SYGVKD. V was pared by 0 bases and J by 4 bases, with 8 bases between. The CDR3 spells CAISESVVSDTQYF. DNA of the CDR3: TGTGCCATCAGTGAGTCGGTCGTTTCAGATACGCAGTATTTT.

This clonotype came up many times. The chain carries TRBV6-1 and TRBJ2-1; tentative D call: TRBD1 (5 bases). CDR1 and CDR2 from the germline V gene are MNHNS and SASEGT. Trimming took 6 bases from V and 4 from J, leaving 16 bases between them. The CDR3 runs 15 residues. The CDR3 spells CASSAGHSPYNEQFF. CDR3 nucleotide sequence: TGTGCCAGCAGCGCCGGACACTCCCCTTACAATGAGCAGTTCTTC.

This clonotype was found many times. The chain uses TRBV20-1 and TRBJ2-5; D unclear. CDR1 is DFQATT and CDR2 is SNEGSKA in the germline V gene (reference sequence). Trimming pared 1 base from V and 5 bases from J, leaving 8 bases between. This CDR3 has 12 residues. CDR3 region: CSARAGRETQYF. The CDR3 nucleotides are TGCAGTGCTAGAGCGGGTCGGGAGACCCAGTACTTC.

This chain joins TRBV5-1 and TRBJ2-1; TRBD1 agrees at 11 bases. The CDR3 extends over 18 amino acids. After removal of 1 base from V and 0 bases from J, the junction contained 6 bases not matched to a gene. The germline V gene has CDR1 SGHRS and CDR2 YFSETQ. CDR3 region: CASSLWDRGSRSYNEQFF. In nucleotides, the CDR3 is TGCGCCAGCAGCTTGTGGGACAGGGGGTCGCGCTCCTACAATGAGCAGTTCTTC.

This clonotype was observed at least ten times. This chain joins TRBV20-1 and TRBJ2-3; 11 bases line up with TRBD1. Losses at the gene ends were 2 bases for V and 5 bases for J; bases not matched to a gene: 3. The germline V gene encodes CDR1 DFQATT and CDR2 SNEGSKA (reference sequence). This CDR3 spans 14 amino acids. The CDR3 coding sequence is TGCAGTGCTAGAAGGACAGGGGGCGGAGATACGCAGTATTTT. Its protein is CSARRTGGGDTQYF.

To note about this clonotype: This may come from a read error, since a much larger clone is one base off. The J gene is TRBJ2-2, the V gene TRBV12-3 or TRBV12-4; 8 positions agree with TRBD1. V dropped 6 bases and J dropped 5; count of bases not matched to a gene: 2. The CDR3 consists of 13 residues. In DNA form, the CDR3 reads TGTGCCAGCAGAACAGGGGGAACCGGGGAGCTGTTTTTT. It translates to CASRTGGTGELFF.

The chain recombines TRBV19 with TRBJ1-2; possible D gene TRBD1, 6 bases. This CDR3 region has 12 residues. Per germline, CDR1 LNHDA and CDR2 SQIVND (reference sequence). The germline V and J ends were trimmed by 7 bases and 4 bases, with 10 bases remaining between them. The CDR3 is CASTPGAYGYTF. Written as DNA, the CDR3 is TGTGCCAGTACCCCAGGGGCCTATGGCTACACCTTC.

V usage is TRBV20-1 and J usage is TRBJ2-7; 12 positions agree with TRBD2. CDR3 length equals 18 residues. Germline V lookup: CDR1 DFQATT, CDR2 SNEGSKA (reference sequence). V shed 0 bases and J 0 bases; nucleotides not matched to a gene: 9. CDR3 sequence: CSARESRGLAGLSYEQYF. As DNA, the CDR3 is TGCAGTGCTAGAGAAAGCAGGGGACTAGCGGGTCTCTCCTACGAGCAGTACTTC.

The CDR3 nucleotides read TGTGCCAGCAGCTTAGTATTGGAGGCGGACACTGAAGCTTTCTTT. This translates into CASSLVLEADTEAFF. This sequence joins TRBV7-9 and TRBJ1-1; D is unclear. CDR3 size: 15 residues. Germline V gives CDR1 SEHNR, CDR2 FQNEAQ (reference sequence). Trimming left V 1 base short and J 3 bases short, with 12 bases between.

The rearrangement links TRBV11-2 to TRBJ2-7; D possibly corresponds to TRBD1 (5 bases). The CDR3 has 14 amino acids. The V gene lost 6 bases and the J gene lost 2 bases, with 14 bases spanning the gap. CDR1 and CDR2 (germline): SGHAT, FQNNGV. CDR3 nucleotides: TGTGCCAGCAGTCTTAGGACACCAACCTACGAGCAGTACTTC. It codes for CASSLRTPTYEQYF.

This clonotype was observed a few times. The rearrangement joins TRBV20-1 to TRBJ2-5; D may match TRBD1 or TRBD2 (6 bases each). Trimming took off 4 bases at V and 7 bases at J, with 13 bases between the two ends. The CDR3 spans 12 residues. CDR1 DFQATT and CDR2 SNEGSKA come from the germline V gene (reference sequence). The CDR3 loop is CSAIGGQPTQYF. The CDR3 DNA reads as TGCAGTGCTATAGGGGGGCAGCCGACCCAGTACTTC.

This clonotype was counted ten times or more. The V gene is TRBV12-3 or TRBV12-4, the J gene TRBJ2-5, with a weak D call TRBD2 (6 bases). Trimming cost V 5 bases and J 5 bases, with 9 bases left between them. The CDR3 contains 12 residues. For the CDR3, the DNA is TGTGCCAGCAGTGGGGACTGGGAGACCCAGTACTTC. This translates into CASSGDWETQYF.

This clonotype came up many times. CDR3 sequence: CSGSTHRNEQFF. The CDR3 DNA is TGCAGTGGGTCCACCCATCGGAATGAGCAGTTCTTC. This sequence joins TRBV20-1 and TRBJ2-1; D gene unclear. The CDR3 extends over 12 amino acids. The V end lost 7 bases, the J end lost 7 bases, and 14 bases lay between the germline ends. Germline CDR1 reads DFQATT; CDR2 reads SNEGSKA (reference sequence).

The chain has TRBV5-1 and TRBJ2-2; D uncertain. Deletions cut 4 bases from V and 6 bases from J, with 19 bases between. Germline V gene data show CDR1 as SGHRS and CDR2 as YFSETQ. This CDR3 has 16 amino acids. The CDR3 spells CASSEPGEWAAGELFF. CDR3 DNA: TGCGCCAGCAGCGAACCAGGCGAGTGGGCAGCCGGGGAGCTGTTTTTT.